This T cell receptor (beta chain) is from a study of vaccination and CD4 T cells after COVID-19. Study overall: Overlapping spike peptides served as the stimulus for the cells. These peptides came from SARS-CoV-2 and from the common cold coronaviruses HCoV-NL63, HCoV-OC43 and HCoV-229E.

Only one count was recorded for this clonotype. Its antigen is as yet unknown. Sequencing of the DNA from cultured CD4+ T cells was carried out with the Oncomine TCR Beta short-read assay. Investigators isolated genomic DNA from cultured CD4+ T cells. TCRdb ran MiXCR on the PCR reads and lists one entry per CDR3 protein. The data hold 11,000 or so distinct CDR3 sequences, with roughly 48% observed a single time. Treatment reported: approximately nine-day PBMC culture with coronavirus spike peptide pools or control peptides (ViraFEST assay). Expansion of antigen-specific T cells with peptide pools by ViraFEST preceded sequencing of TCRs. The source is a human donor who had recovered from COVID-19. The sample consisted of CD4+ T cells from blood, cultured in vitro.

The CDR3 DNA is TGTGCCTGGAGTTTTAGCGGGGATACGCAGTATTTT. It yields the protein CAWSFSGDTQYF. The V and J genes are TRBV30 and TRBJ2-3; 7 bases agree with TRBD2. The CDR3 has 12 residues. V was clipped by 2 bases and J by 6 bases; unmatched bases: 2. Germline V gene lookup returns CDR1 GTSNPN and CDR2 SVGIG (reference sequence).